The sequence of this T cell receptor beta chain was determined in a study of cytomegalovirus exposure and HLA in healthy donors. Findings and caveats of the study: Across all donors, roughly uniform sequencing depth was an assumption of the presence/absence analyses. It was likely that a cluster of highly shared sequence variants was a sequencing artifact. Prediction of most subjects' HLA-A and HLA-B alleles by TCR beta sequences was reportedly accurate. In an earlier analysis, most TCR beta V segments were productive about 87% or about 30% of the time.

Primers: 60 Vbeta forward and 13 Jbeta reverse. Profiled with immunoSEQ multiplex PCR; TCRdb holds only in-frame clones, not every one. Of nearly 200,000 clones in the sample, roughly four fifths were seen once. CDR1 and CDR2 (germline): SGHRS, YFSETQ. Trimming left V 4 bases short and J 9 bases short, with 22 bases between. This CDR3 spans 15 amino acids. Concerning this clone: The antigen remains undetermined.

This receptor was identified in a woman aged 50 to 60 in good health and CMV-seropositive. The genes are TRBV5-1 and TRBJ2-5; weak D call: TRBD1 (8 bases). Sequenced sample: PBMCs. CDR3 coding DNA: TGCGCCAGCAGCCTGAGCGGAACAGGGGGAGGGGCCCAGTACTTC. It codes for CASSLSGTGGGAQYF.